This T cell receptor beta chain was observed in a study of control samples from healthy donors and cancer patients. This clone was found once. Some clones are missing from TCRdb's copy, which holds only in-frame ones; the method was immunoSEQ multiplex PCR. The sample lists about 98,000 clones, approximately 82% occurring once. Germline V CDR1 and CDR2: GTSNPN, SVGIG (reference sequence). The V end lost 6 bases, the J end lost 6 bases, and 15 bases lay between the germline ends. The length of the CDR3 is 13 residues. The sequence was obtained from a man in his sixties in good health. Sequencing used blood. The chain uses TRBV30 and TRBJ1-3; tentative D call: TRBD1 (6 bases). CDR3 nucleotides: TGTGCCTGCCAGGGGTTCTGCGCAAACACCATATATTTT. It translates to CACQGFCANTIYF.